This TCR beta chain is from a study of regulatory T cells in long-lasting Graves disease. Whole-study findings and limits: Few sampled subjects may have lowered accuracy.

HTBI primers from iRepertoire and Arm-PCR of CDR3 regions yielded the TCR beta libraries. TCRdb passed the multiplex PCR reads through MiXCR, listing each CDR3 protein once. Among 350,000 to 500,000 distinct CDR3 sequences, roughly 15% were seen once, and the ten largest hold about 23%. This clonotype was picked up many times. Its antigen remains unknown. Time point described: newly diagnosed GD, antithyroid drugs for less than 3 months. The authors made the TCR library using RNA they extracted from PBMCs. EDTA tubes collected roughly 9 milliliters of peripheral blood. These data also featured in a second study, about T cells in Graves' hyperthyroidism and ophthalmopathy.

The TCR sequence derives from a young woman with Graves disease. The sample in question was peripheral blood mononuclear cells (PBMCs), obtained at new diagnosis, from a patient treated with antithyroid drugs.

The CDR3 reads CASSQDKEFTDTQYF. DNA of the CDR3: TGTGCCAGCAGCCAAGATAAGGAGTTTACAGATACGCAGTATTTT. The chain joins TRBV3-1 to TRBJ2-3; D not resolved. The V gene's germline CDR1 is LGHDT and CDR2 YNNKEL (reference sequence). This CDR3 contains 15 residues. With 0 bases removed from V and 3 bases from J, the gap between germline ends came to 10 bases.